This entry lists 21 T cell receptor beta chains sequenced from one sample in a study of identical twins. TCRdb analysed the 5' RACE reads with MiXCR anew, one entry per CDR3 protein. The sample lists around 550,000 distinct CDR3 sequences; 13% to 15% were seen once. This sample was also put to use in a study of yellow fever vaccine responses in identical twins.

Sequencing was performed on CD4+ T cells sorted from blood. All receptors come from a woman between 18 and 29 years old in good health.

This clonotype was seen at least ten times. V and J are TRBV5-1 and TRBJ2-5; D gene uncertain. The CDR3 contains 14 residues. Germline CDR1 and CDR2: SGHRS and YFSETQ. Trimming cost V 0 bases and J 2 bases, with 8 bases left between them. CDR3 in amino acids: CASSLGGNQETQYF. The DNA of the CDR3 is TGCGCCAGCAGCTTGGGGGGAAATCAAGAGACCCAGTACTTC.

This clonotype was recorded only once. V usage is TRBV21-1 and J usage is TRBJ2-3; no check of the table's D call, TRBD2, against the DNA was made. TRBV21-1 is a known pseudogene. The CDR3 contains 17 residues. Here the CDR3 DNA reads TGTGCCAGCAGCCCCCTCTCGGGGCTATTTAACACAGATACGCAGTATTTT. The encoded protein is CASSPLSGLFNTDTQYF.

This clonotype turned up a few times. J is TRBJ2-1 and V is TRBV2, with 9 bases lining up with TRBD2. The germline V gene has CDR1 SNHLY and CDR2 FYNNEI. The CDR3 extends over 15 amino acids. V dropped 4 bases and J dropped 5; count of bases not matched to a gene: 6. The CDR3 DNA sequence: TGTGCCAGCAGTGTGGCTAGCGGGAATAACAATGAGCAGTTCTTC. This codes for CASSVASGNNNEQFF.

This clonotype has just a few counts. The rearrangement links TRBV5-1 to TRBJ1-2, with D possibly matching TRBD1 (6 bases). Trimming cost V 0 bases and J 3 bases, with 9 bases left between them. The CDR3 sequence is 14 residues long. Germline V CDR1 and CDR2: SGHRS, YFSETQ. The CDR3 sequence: CASSLGTDYYGYTF. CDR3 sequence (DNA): TGCGCCAGCAGCTTGGGGACAGACTACTATGGCTACACCTTC.

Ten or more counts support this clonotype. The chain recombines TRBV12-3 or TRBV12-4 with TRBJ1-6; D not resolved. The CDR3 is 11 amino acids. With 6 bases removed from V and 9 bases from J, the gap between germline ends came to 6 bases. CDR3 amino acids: CASSKGSPLHF. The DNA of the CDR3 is TGTGCCAGCAGCAAGGGTTCACCCCTCCACTTT.

This chain's CDR3 is CASREGAPGGNSPLHF. The CDR3 coding sequence is TGCGCCAGCAGGGAGGGGGCGCCAGGGGGAAATTCACCCCTCCACTTT. J is TRBJ1-6 and V is TRBV10-2, with 7 bases identical to TRBD1. V lost 6 bases and J lost 7; bases outside the gene matches: 12. This CDR3 is built from 16 residues. Germline CDR1 reads WSHSY; CDR2 reads SAAADI.

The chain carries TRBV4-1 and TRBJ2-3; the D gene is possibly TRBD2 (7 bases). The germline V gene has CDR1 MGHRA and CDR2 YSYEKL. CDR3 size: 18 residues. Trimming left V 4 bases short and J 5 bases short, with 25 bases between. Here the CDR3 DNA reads TGCGCCAGCAGCCTTCAATGGGGCGGGGGCTGGGACGAAGATACGCAGTATTTT. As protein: CASSLQWGGGWDEDTQYF.

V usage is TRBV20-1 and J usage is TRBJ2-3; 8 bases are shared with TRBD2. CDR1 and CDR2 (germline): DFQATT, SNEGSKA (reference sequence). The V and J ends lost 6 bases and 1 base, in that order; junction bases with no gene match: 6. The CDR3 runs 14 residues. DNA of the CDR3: TGCAGTGCCCTCAGCGGGAGTCGCACAGATACGCAGTATTTT. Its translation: CSALSGSRTDTQYF.

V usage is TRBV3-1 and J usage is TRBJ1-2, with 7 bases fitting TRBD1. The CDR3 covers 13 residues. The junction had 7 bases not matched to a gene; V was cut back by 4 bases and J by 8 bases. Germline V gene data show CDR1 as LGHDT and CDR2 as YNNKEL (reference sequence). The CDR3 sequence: CASSLGGGGGYTF. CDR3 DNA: TGTGCCAGCAGCCTTGGAGGAGGGGGCGGCTACACCTTC.

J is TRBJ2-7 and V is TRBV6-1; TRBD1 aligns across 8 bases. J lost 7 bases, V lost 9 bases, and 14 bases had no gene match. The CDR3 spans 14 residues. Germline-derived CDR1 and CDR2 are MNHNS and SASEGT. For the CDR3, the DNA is TGTGCCAGGCCAGGACAGGGCCCGTCTGAGGAGCAGTACGTC. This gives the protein CARPGQGPSEEQYV.

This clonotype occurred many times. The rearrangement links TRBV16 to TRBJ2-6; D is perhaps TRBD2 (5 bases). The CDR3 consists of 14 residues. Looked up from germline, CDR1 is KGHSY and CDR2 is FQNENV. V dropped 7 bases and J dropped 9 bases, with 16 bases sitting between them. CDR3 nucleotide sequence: TGTGCCAGCACCTCCGGATATGGAGGCAACGTCCTGACTTTC. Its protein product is CASTSGYGGNVLTF.

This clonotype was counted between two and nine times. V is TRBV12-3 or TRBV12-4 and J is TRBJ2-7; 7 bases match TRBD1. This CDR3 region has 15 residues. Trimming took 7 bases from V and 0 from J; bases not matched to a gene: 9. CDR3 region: CASKLTGFSSYEQYF. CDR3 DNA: TGTGCCAGCAAACTGACAGGGTTCAGCTCCTACGAGCAGTACTTC.

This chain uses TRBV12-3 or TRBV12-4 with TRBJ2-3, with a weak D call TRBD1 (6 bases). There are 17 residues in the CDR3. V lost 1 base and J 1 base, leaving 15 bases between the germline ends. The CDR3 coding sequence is TGTGCCAGCAGTTTAGGCCAAACAGGGCCCCGCACAGATACGCAGTATTTT. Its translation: CASSLGQTGPRTDTQYF.

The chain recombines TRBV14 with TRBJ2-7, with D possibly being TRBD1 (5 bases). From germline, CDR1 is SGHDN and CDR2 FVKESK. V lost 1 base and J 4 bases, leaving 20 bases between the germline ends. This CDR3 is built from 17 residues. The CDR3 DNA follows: TGTGCCAGCAGCCAAGGTGGGGCTACAGTGGCGGAGTACGAGCAGTACTTC. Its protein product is CASSQGGATVAEYEQYF.

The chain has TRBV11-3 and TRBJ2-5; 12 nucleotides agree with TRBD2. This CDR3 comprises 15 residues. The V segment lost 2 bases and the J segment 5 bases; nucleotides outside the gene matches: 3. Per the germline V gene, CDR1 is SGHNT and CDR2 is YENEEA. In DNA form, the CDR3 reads TGTGCCAGCAGCTTATCCGGACTAGCGGGGGAGACCCAGTACTTC. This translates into CASSLSGLAGETQYF.

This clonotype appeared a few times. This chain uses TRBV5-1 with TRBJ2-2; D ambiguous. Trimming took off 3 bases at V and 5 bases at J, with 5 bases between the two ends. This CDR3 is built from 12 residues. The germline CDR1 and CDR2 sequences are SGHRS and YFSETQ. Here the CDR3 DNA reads TGCGCCAGCAGCTACGCAACCGGGGAGCTGTTTTTT. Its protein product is CASSYATGELFF.

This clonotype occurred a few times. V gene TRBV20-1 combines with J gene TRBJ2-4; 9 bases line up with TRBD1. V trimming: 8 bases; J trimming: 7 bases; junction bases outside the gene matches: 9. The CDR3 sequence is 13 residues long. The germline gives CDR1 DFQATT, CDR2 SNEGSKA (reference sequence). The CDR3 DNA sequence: TGCAGTCAGCTACAGGGGGCAGGGAACATTCAGTACTTC. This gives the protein CSQLQGAGNIQYF.

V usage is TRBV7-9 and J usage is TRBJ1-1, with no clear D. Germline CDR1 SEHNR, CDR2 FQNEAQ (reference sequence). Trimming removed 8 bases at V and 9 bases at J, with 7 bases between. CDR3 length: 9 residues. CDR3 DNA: TGTGCCAGCGGCACACAAGCTTTCTTT. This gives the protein CASGTQAFF.

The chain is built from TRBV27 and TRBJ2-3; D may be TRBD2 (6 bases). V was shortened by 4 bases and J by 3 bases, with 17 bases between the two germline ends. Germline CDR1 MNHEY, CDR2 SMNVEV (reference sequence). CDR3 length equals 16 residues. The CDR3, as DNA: TGTGCCAGCAGTTATCTGAGGGGAGGTGTAACAGATACGCAGTATTTT. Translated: CASSYLRGGVTDTQYF.

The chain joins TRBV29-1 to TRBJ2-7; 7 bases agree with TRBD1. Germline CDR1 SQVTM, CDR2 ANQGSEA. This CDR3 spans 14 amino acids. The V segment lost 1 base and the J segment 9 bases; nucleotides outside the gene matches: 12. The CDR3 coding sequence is TGCAGCGTTGAAGCCCAGGGACAGCCATGGGGGCAGTACTTC. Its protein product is CSVEAQGQPWGQYF.

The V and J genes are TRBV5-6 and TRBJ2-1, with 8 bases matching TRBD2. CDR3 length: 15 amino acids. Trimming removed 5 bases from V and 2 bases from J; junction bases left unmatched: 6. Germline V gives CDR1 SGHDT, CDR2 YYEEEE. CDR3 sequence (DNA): TGTGCCAGCAGTTCGGGGGGGGCCCCCTACAATGAGCAGTTCTTC. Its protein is CASSSGGAPYNEQFF.